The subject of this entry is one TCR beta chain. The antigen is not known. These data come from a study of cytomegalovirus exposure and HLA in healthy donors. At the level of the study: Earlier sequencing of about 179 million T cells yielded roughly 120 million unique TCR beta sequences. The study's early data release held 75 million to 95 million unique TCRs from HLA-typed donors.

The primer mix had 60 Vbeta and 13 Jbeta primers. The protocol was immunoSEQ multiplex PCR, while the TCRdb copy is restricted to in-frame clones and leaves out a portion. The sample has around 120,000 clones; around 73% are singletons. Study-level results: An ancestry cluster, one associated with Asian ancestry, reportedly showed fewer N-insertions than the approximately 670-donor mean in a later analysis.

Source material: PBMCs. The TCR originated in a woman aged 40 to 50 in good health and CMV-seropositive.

CDR3 sequence: CASSPYDKQYF. The CDR3 DNA sequence: TGTGCCAGCAGCCCATACGACAAGCAGTACTTC. The chain has TRBV11-2 and TRBJ2-7, with D unclear. CDR1 is SGHAT, CDR2 FQNNGV, per germline. The germline V and J ends were trimmed by 5 bases and 8 bases, with 10 bases remaining between them. This CDR3 comprises 11 residues.